The 10 T cell receptor beta chains presented below share a single source sample, sequenced in a study of T cells in narcolepsy. The method was immunoSEQ multiplex PCR; TCRdb's version includes in-frame clones alone and lacks a portion of them. Here the sample spans about 33,000 clones, approximately 87% being singletons. What was sequenced was CD45RA- memory CD4+ T cells from PBMCs. Receptors were obtained from a human donor with narcolepsy.

This chain joins TRBV28 and TRBJ2-1; D unclear. Trimming pared 2 bases from V and 1 base from J, leaving 6 bases between. The CDR3 totals 14 residues. Germline lookup yields CDR1 MDHEN and CDR2 SYDVKM. DNA of the CDR3: TGTGCCAGCAGTTTAGCGTGGTCCTACAATGAGCAGTTCTTC. The encoded protein is CASSLAWSYNEQFF.

The chain couples TRBV14 to TRBJ1-5; D gene unclear. Trimming took off 1 base at V and 7 bases at J, with 8 bases between the two ends. Looked up from germline, CDR1 is SGHDN and CDR2 is FVKESK. The CDR3 sequence is 13 residues long. The CDR3 region is CASSQGEYQPQHF. The CDR3 DNA reads TGTGCCAGCAGCCAAGGGGAATACCAGCCCCAGCATTTT.

The chain is built from TRBV9 and TRBJ1-1; D may be TRBD1 (6 bases). The CDR3 sequence is 15 residues long. V was pared by 2 bases and J by 0 bases, with 11 bases between. Germline loops: CDR1 SGDLS, CDR2 YYNGEE. CDR3 protein: CASSVSRGMNTEAFF. The CDR3, as DNA: TGTGCCAGCAGCGTGAGCAGGGGAATGAACACTGAAGCTTTCTTT.

The chain is built from TRBV2 and TRBJ2-1; D assignment may be TRBD1 or TRBD2 (6 bases each). V was pared by 7 bases and J by 9 bases, with 13 bases between. The germline V gene encodes CDR1 SNHLY and CDR2 FYNNEI. The CDR3 spans 12 residues. The CDR3 sequence: CASKGGASEQFF. CDR3 DNA sequence: TGTGCCAGCAAGGGGGGAGCTAGTGAGCAGTTCTTC.

The V and J genes are TRBV30 and TRBJ1-2, with unresolved D. The germline V and J ends were trimmed by 0 bases and 8 bases, with 10 bases remaining between them. CDR3 length equals 12 residues. Germline V CDR1 and CDR2: GTSNPN, SVGIG (reference sequence). As DNA, the CDR3 is TGTGCCTGGAGTGTAAATCCACAGGGCTACACCTTC. It yields the protein CAWSVNPQGYTF. The full variable domain, in which reference TRBV30 and TRBJ1-2 provide the parts outside the CDR3, is SQTIHQWPATLVQPVGSPLSLECTVEGTSNPNLYWYRQAAGRGLQLLFYSVGIGQISSEVPQNLSASRPQDRQFILSSKKLLLSDSGFYLCAWSVNPQGYTFGSGTRLTVV.

The J gene is TRBJ2-3, the V gene TRBV7-8, with D tentatively TRBD1 or TRBD2 (5 bases each). The V and J ends lost 6 bases and 2 bases respectively, with 12 bases between them. CDR3 size: 14 residues. Germline V gene lookup returns CDR1 SGHVS and CDR2 FQNEAQ. The CDR3 loop is CASRREGPTDTQYF. DNA of the CDR3: TGTGCCAGCAGGCGCGAGGGGCCCACAGATACGCAGTATTTT.

The chain carries TRBV5-1 and TRBJ2-1; TRBD1 agrees at 7 bases. With 4 bases clipped from V and 2 bases from J, the junction kept 6 bases outside the gene matches. The CDR3 is 15 amino acids. Germline V gene lookup returns CDR1 SGHRS and CDR2 YFSETQ. This CDR3 is CASSRDRVAYNEQFF. The CDR3 coding sequence is TGCGCCAGCAGCCGAGACAGGGTTGCCTACAATGAGCAGTTCTTC.

The rearrangement links TRBV5-1 to TRBJ1-2; weak D call: TRBD1 (6 bases). The V gene lost 2 bases and the J gene lost 2 bases, with 22 bases spanning the gap. The CDR3 extends over 18 amino acids. The germline gives CDR1 SGHRS, CDR2 YFSETQ. CDR3 in DNA: TGCGCCAGCAGCTTTGGTTACCCGCGGCGGGACACCAACTATGGCTACACCTTC. Its protein product is CASSFGYPRRDTNYGYTF.

The J gene is TRBJ1-1, the V gene TRBV5-1; D might be TRBD1 (6 bases). Germline V gene lookup returns CDR1 SGHRS and CDR2 YFSETQ. The V gene lost 3 bases and the J gene lost 3 bases, with 9 bases spanning the gap. The CDR3 is made up of 13 amino acids. The CDR3 nucleotides are TGCGCCAGCAGCTCAGGGGAGTACACTGAAGCTTTCTTT. Protein: CASSSGEYTEAFF.

This clone appeared a single time. This chain joins TRBV4-2 and TRBJ2-5, with 10 nucleotides matching TRBD1. The CDR3 contains 17 residues. Germline V lookup: CDR1 LGHNA, CDR2 YNFKEQ. V lost 0 bases, J lost 2 bases, and 6 bases stayed unmatched. This chain's CDR3 is CASSQEPGQGPQETQYF. The CDR3 DNA reads as TGTGCCAGCAGCCAAGAGCCGGGACAGGGGCCACAAGAGACCCAGTACTTC.